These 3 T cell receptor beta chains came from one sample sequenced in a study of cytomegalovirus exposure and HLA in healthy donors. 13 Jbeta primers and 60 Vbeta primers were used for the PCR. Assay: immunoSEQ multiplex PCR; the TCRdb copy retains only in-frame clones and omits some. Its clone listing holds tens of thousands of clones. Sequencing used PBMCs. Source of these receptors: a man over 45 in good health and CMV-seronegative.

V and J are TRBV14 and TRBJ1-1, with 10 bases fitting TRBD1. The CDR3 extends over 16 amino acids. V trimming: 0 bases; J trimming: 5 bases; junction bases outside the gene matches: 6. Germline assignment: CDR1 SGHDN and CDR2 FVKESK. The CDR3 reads CASSQDPGQGKTEAFF. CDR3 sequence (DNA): TGTGCCAGCAGCCAAGACCCGGGACAGGGGAAAACTGAAGCTTTCTTT.

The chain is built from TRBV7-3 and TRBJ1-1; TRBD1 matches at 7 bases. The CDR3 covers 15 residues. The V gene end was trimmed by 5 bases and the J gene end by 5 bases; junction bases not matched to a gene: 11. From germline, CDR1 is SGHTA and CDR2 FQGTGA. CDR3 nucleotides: TGTGCCAGCAGCCCGCACAGGGGATCAAAGACTGAAGCTTTCTTT. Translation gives CASSPHRGSKTEAFF.

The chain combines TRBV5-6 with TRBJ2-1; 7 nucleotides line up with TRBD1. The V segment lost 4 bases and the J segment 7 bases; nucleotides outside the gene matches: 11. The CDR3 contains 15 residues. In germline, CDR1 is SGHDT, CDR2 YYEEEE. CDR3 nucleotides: TGTGCCAGCAGCCTCAGGGGGTATACTTTAAATGAGCAGTTCTTC. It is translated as CASSLRGYTLNEQFF.